Below, one T cell receptor (beta chain) is given with its context. Its antigen is still unknown. This record belongs to a study of shared clonotypes between healthy human individuals. Turning to the study itself: Aged 18 to 49, the donors were a couple of women and three men. Whole-study results and caveats: Across several donors, naive CD4 shared approximately 4.5%, naive CD8 less than 4%, memory CD4 more than 2%, memory CD8 0.4%.

Germline CDR1 MNHEY, CDR2 SMNVEV (reference sequence). Trimming took off 3 bases at V and 1 base at J, with 7 bases between the two ends. The CDR3 runs 14 residues. Terminally differentiated effector memory CD45RA+ cells were excluded by CCR7 positive selection of CD45RO-negative cells. TCRdb keeps only in-frame clones here, not all; method: immunoSEQ multiplex PCR. The sample lists about 2 million clones; about 95% were seen once. The clonotype comes from a man in his late teens or twenties in good health. Sequences were obtained from naive CD8+ T cells sorted from blood. The chain joins TRBV27 to TRBJ1-5; D remains ambiguous. CDR3 sequence reads: CASSFVQSNQPQHF. DNA of the CDR3: TGTGCCAGCAGTTTCGTACAGAGCAATCAGCCCCAGCATTTT.